The clone carrying this T cell receptor (beta chain) was observed many times. As healthy controls, volunteers from a blood bank in Maryland, USA, were used. MiXCR, applied by TCRdb to the 5' RACE reads, yields one record per CDR3 protein. The sample lists 25,000 to 35,000 distinct CDR3 sequences; 4.5% to 7% were seen once. The data originate from a study of neurological immune-mediated disorders. The germline gives CDR1 SGHTA, CDR2 FQGNSA. There are 14 residues in the CDR3. Trimming took 4 bases from V and 3 from J, leaving 13 bases between them. The chain joins TRBV7-2 to TRBJ2-7, with a possible D match to TRBD1 (5 bases). The receptor's source is a woman aged 45 to 65 in good health. The specimen sequenced was CD4+ T cells from blood. The CDR3 protein is CASSSRQKLYEQYF. For the CDR3, the DNA is TGTGCCAGCAGCTCCCGACAGAAGCTCTACGAGCAGTACTTC.